This TCR beta chain comes out of a study of regulatory T cells in long-lasting Graves disease. Study summary: Graves' patients who were just diagnosed had used antithyroid drugs for under 3 months.

This clonotype was recorded many times. Time point defined: newly diagnosed GD, antithyroid drugs for less than 3 months. With RNA extracted from PBMCs as input, the TCR library was made. Per American Thyroid Association guidelines, Graves' disease was diagnosed. Construction of TCR beta libraries relied on iRepertoire HTBI primers and on Arm-PCR targeting CDR3 regions. TCRdb passed the multiplex PCR reads through MiXCR, listing each CDR3 protein once. The data hold 300,000 to 400,000 distinct CDR3 sequences, with 15% to 17% observed a single time. The germline V and J ends were trimmed by 6 bases and 4 bases, with 22 bases remaining between them. The CDR3 totals 17 residues.

The source is a female donor with Graves disease. The chain joins TRBV12-3 or TRBV12-4 to TRBJ2-1; D is unclear. The sequenced sample was peripheral blood mononuclear cells (PBMCs), obtained at new diagnosis, from a patient treated with antithyroid drugs. CDR3 sequence: CASRKSIGARLYNEQFF. In nucleotides, the CDR3 is TGTGCCAGCAGAAAATCCATAGGAGCGCGGTTGTACAATGAGCAGTTCTTC.